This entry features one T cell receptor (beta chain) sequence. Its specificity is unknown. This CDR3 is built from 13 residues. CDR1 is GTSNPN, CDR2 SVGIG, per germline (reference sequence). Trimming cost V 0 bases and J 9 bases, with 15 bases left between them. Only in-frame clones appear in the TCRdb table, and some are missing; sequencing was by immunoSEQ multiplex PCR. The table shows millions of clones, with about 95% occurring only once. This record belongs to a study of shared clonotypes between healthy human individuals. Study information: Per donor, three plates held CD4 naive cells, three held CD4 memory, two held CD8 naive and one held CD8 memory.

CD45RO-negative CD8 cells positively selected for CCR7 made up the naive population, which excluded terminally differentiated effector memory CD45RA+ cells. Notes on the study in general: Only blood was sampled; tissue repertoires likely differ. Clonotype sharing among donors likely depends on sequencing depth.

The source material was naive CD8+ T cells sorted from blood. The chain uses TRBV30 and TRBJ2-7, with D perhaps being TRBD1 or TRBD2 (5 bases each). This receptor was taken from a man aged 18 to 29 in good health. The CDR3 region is CAWSVGTEVGQYF. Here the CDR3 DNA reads TGTGCCTGGAGTGTAGGGACCGAAGTCGGGCAGTACTTC.